A selection of T cell receptor beta chains follows, all from one sample in a study of shared clonotypes between healthy human individuals. Libraries were prepared by immunoSEQ multiplex PCR; TCRdb keeps only in-frame clonotypes and omits some of them. The data show around 690,000 clones, roughly 91% seen once. Sequencing used memory CD8+ T cells from PBMCs. These TCRs come from a man younger than 35 in good health. Some clones in this sample may be carry-over from other donors' samples. Both conserved end residues are part of each CDR3. The D gene is left open where the match is weak. Size tells how often a clone was seen (once, few, many) or the class of an expanded clone, and some rows leave it out.

d_gene	j_gene	v_gene	abundance	CDR3nt	CDR3aa
TRBD1	TRBJ1-3	TRBV10-2	-	TGCGCCAGCAGTGAGTCAGGGACAGCAAGAAACACCATATATTTT	CASSESGTARNTIYF
TRBD2	TRBJ2-1	TRBV9	-	TGTGCCAGCAGCTCGAGCCGGCGACTAGCGGGAGGCTATGAGCAGTTCTTC	CASSSSRRLAGGYEQFF
-	TRBJ2-1	TRBV11-2	-	TGTGCCAGCAGCGGACAATACAATGAGCAGTTCTTC	CASSGQYNEQFF
TRBD1	TRBJ1-5	TRBV4-1	-	TGCGCCAGCAGCCACCTCTCGACAGGGGGCAACCAGCCCCAGCATTTT	CASSHLSTGGNQPQHF
-	TRBJ2-3	TRBV6-1	once	TGTGCCAGCAGTGAACCCCACGGACAGCTTGATACGCAGTATTTT	CASSEPHGQLDTQYF
-	TRBJ1-2	TRBV9	-	TGTGCCAGCAGCGTAGGGGGGGGCGCCGACCCTACTAACTATGGCTACACCTTC	CASSVGGGADPTNYGYTF
-	TRBJ1-4	TRBV28	-	TGTGCCAGCAGTTTTAATTTCGGGGGCACTAATGAAAAACTGTTTTTT	CASSFNFGGTNEKLFF
TRBD1	TRBJ2-7	TRBV9	-	TGTGCCAGCAGCGTAGATCCAGGGGGCCGCTACGAGCAGTACTTC	CASSVDPGGRYEQYF
-	TRBJ1-5	TRBV19	few	TGTGCCAGTTCCCTATGGTATCTTAGCAATCAGCCCCAGCATTTT	CASSLWYLSNQPQHF
TRBD1	TRBJ1-2	TRBV9	-	TGTGCCAGCAGCGTAGGGGACAGCCTCTATGGCTACACCTTC	CASSVGDSLYGYTF
-	TRBJ2-5	TRBV28	-	TGTGCCAGCAGTTTTCCCCAAGAGACCCAGTACTTC	CASSFPQETQYF
-	TRBJ2-7	TRBV19	-	TGTGCCAGTACGATCAGGGGTGAAGCTGAGCAGTACTTC	CASTIRGEAEQYF
TRBD1	TRBJ1-4	TRBV13	-	TGTGCCAGCAGCTTAACAGGGGAACGTAATGAAAAACTGTTTTTT	CASSLTGERNEKLFF
-	TRBJ2-5	TRBV9	-	TGTGCCAGCAGCACAGACAGAGAGACCCAGTACTTC	CASSTDRETQYF
TRBD2	TRBJ2-3	TRBV7-3	-	TGTGCCAGCAGCTTAACGCCCAGCGGGGCTAGCACAGATACGCAGTATTTT	CASSLTPSGASTDTQYF
-	TRBJ2-3	TRBV27	-	TGTGCCAGCAGTCCCCTGGGGGGGCCTGTAGATACGCAGTATTTT	CASSPLGGPVDTQYF
TRBD1	TRBJ2-7	TRBV28	-	TGTGCCAGCAGGGGACAGGCTACCTCCTACGAGCAGTACTTC	CASRGQATSYEQYF
TRBD1	TRBJ2-7	TRBV28	-	TGTGCCAGCAGTTTGGGACAGAGAGCCTACGAGCAGTACTTC	CASSLGQRAYEQYF
-	TRBJ2-2	TRBV7-9	-	TGTGCCAGCAACGGATTCACCGGGGAGCTGTTTTTT	CASNGFTGELFF
-	TRBJ2-7	TRBV9	-	TGTGCCAGCAGCGGGGACAACCTTCCCTACGAGCAGTACTTC	CASSGDNLPYEQYF
-	TRBJ2-7	TRBV19	once	TGTGCCAGTAGTATGAGTACGCGGACAGACGACTACGAGCAGTACTTC	CASSMSTRTDDYEQYF
-	TRBJ2-6	TRBV15	-	TGTGCCACTTCTCGACGGAGGCAAATCTCTGGGGCCAACGTCCTGACTTTC	CATSRRRQISGANVLTF
-	TRBJ2-5	TRBV6-5	-	TGTGCCAGCAGTTACGGGAATTACCAAGAGACCCAGTACTTC	CASSYGNYQETQYF
-	TRBJ2-5	TRBV30	-	TGTGCCTGGAAGCGAGCCGGGCGCCAAGAGACCCAGTACTTC	CAWKRAGRQETQYF
-	TRBJ2-7	TRBV18	-	TGTGCCAGCTCACCAGGCTCCTACGAGCAGTACTTC	CASSPGSYEQYF
-	TRBJ1-1	TRBV7-9	-	TGTGCCAGCATCCCAACTTCTCGGTTCTTT	CASIPTSRFF
-	TRBJ2-5	TRBV15	-	TGTGCCACCAGCCCGCGGGACCGAGAGACCCAGTACTTC	CATSPRDRETQYF
-	TRBJ2-1	TRBV7-9	-	TGTGCCAGCAGCTCGGGGACGGAAGGGAGTTCGGGGTACAATGAGCAGTTCTTC	CASSSGTEGSSGYNEQFF
TRBD1	TRBJ1-2	TRBV14	once	TGTGCCAGCAGTCCGGGACAGAACTATGGCTACACCTTC	CASSPGQNYGYTF
TRBD1	TRBJ2-2	TRBV7-9	few	TGTGCCAGCAGGCCCGGACAGGCCGATAACACCGGGGAGCTGTTTTTT	CASRPGQADNTGELFF
-	TRBJ1-4	TRBV19	many	TGTGCCAGTAGACCAGGCGTTCGTAATGAAAAACTGTTTTTT	CASRPGVRNEKLFF
TRBD1	TRBJ2-7	TRBV10-3	-	TGTGCCATTGGGGACCACGGGACAGGGGCTGGGGGCGAGCAGTACTTC	CAIGDHGTGAGGEQYF
-	TRBJ1-1	TRBV29-1	-	TGCAGCGCCTCTGCGGGGTGGGCCATGAACACTGAAGCTTTCTTT	CSASAGWAMNTEAFF
TRBD1	TRBJ2-7	TRBV7-9	-	TGTGCCAGCAGCGGAGAGGCCGGTGACAGGGACATCTACGAGCAGTACTTC	CASSGEAGDRDIYEQYF
-	TRBJ2-1	TRBV5-1	-	TGCGCCAGCAGCCCCGCGGTTCACGGCGATGAGCAGTTCTTC	CASSPAVHGDEQFF
-	TRBJ2-7	TRBV4-1	once	TGCGCCAGCAGCCAAGACGCGGAGGACGAGCAGTACTTC	CASSQDAEDEQYF
TRBD2	TRBJ2-7	TRBV7-2	-	TGTGCCAGCAGCTCCTACAGAGCGGGAGTAGGCTACGAGCAGTACTTC	CASSSYRAGVGYEQYF
-	TRBJ2-7	TRBV28	-	TGTGCCAGCAGTTTCACAGGGGGGGGAGACGAGCAGTACTTC	CASSFTGGGDEQYF
TRBD1	TRBJ2-7	TRBV11-1	-	TGTGCCAGCAGCTTCGCGACAGGGCCGCGGGAGCAGTACTTC	CASSFATGPREQYF
-	TRBJ1-1	TRBV4-3	-	TGCGCCAGCAGCCAAGATTTTCAAACTTTTGAAGCTTTCTTT	CASSQDFQTFEAFF
TRBD2	TRBJ2-7	TRBV9	-	TGTGCCAGCAGCGTAGGTCTAGCGGGAGACTACGAGCAGTACTTC	CASSVGLAGDYEQYF
-	TRBJ2-7	TRBV5-6	-	TGTGCCAGCAGCTTGGGTAACGTCCGGGACACTCTCTCCTACGAGCAGTACTTC	CASSLGNVRDTLSYEQYF
-	TRBJ2-7	TRBV18	-	TGTGCCAGCTCACCCCGAGGGGGGGAGCAGTACTTC	CASSPRGGEQYF
-	TRBJ1-2	TRBV2	-	TGTGCCAGCAGTGACGCGACAGGTCTGGGCTATGGCTACACCTTC	CASSDATGLGYGYTF
-	TRBJ2-1	TRBV11-2	once	TGTGCCAGCAGCCCCGGGAGTAATGAGCAGTTCTTC	CASSPGSNEQFF
-	TRBJ2-3	TRBV7-8	-	TGTGCCAGCAAACCAATACCTCCCGGGACACGAGATACAGATACGCAGTATTTT	CASKPIPPGTRDTDTQYF
-	TRBJ1-2	TRBV6-5	-	TGTGCCAGCACCCCCCTAGTCCGTCAGGGTTGGACCTTC	CASTPLVRQGWTF
TRBD1	TRBJ2-5	TRBV7-2	once	TGTGCCAGCAGCTTAGTGGCAGGGGGAAAAATGGAGACCCAGTACTTC	CASSLVAGGKMETQYF
-	TRBJ2-1	TRBV27	-	TGTGCCAGCAGTTTATCGCACGATGAGCAGTTCTTC	CASSLSHDEQFF
TRBD1	TRBJ2-7	TRBV6-5	-	TGTGCCAGCAGCCACCTCGGGACAGAGGGTGACGAGCAGTACTTC	CASSHLGTEGDEQYF
TRBD2	TRBJ2-5	TRBV7-9	-	TGTGCCAGCAGCTTAGCACGGGGAGGGCAAGAGACCCAGTACTTC	CASSLARGGQETQYF
TRBD1	TRBJ1-1	TRBV5-1	once	TGCGCCAGCAGCTTGGGTATACCGGGACAGGGGGAGTTCGGCACTGAAGCTTTCTTT	CASSLGIPGQGEFGTEAFF
TRBD2	TRBJ2-5	TRBV11-3	-	TGTGCCAGCAGCTCCAGGACTAGCGGAGCCGAAGAGACCCAGTACTTC	CASSSRTSGAEETQYF